These 10 T cell receptor beta chains came from one sample sequenced in a study of blood T cell repertoires in COVID-19 (dated by TCRdb to the early 2020s). Preparation of the library involved the immunoSEQ multiplex PCR assay. Entries here come from immuneACCESS through TCRdb and include only in-frame sequences with V and J called. Some clones fail to appear in such tables; in the studies checked, an unresolved V gene covers under half of the shortfall, and the cause of the remainder is unknown. The sample contains fewer than 250,000 clones, around nine tenths of them found a single time. The biggest ten clones account for about 3% of the sample. Material for sequencing was peripheral blood. These receptors came from a man in his 60s with acute or convalescent COVID-19.

This chain joins TRBV6-2 or TRBV6-3 and TRBJ2-3; 14 bases match TRBD2. With V trimmed by 5 bases and J by 2 bases, 3 bases remained unmatched. CDR1 and CDR2 (germline): MNHEY, SVGEGT. This CDR3 has 16 amino acids. The CDR3 DNA reads TGTGCCAGCAGTCAGACTAGCGGGGGGGTCACAGATACGCAGTATTTT. Its translation: CASSQTSGGVTDTQYF.

This clone showed up just a few times. CDR3 in amino acids: CASTHRDRSNQPQHF. For the CDR3, the DNA is TGTGCCAGCACCCACCGGGACAGGAGCAATCAGCCCCAGCATTTT. The rearrangement links TRBV6-5 to TRBJ1-5; 8 bases are a match to TRBD1. CDR3 size: 15 residues. J lost 1 base, V lost 7 bases, and 6 bases had no gene match. CDR1 is MNHEY and CDR2 is SVGAGI in the germline V gene.

For the CDR3, the DNA is TGCAGCGTTGAAGATCCCAATCGGGGGAACTATGGCTACACCTTC. The encoded protein is CSVEDPNRGNYGYTF. The rearrangement uses TRBV29-1 and TRBJ1-2; tentatively, D is TRBD1 (5 bases). CDR1 SQVTM and CDR2 ANQGSEA come from the germline V gene. Trimming removed 0 bases at V and 2 bases at J, with 13 bases between. This CDR3 spans 15 amino acids.

The chain joins TRBV9 to TRBJ2-2; 7 bases align to TRBD2. CDR1 and CDR2 from the germline V gene are SGDLS and YYNGEE. The CDR3 runs to 17 residues. V shed 4 bases, J shed 5 bases, and the junction held 14 bases outside the gene matches. The CDR3 is CASSPNPGTTPTGELFF. CDR3 nucleotide sequence: TGTGCCAGCAGCCCCAACCCCGGGACTACCCCAACCGGGGAGCTGTTTTTT.

The V and J genes are TRBV5-1 and TRBJ1-4, with D tentatively TRBD1 (6 bases). The germline CDR1 and CDR2 sequences are SGHRS and YFSETQ. Trimming cost V 4 bases and J 2 bases, with 15 bases left between them. CDR3 length: 16 amino acids. CDR3 sequence (DNA): TGCGCCAGCAGCCCTCAAGCGACAGGTACTAATGAAAAACTGTTTTTT. Encoded protein: CASSPQATGTNEKLFF.

This clone was found once. This chain uses TRBV11-2 with TRBJ2-3; a possible D gene is TRBD2 (5 bases). CDR1 is SGHAT and CDR2 is FQNNGV in the germline V gene. The CDR3 totals 14 residues. Trimming took 1 base from V and 12 from J, leaving 17 bases between them. The CDR3 nucleotides are TGTGCCAGCAGCTTAGGTGGGTCTTGGGGAGCCCAGTATTTT. Translated, it gives CASSLGGSWGAQYF.

The chain employs TRBV19 and TRBJ1-2, with D tentatively TRBD1 (6 bases). Germline V gene sequence: CDR1 LNHDA, CDR2 SQIVND (reference sequence). Trimming pared 1 base from V and 7 bases from J, leaving 16 bases between. The CDR3 length is 15 residues. The CDR3 loop reads CASSIANRDTIGYTF. The CDR3 nucleotides read TGTGCCAGTAGTATAGCAAACAGGGATACCATTGGCTACACCTTC.

V and J are TRBV11-2 and TRBJ1-1; TRBD1 might be the D (6 bases). The V gene's germline CDR1 is SGHAT and CDR2 FQNNGV. The CDR3 consists of 16 residues. The V gene lost 5 bases and the J gene lost 5 bases, with 21 bases spanning the gap. CDR3 DNA sequence: TGTGCCAGCAGCCCTTTGGGCGGGGGGCAAGGGACTGAAGCTTTCTTT. The encoded protein is CASSPLGGGQGTEAFF.

The V call is TRBV19, the J call TRBJ2-7; TRBD2 might be the D (5 bases). V shed 4 bases and J shed 0 bases, with 7 bases lying between them. The germline V gene has CDR1 LNHDA and CDR2 SQIVND (reference sequence). The CDR3 loop spans 13 amino acids. The CDR3 loop reads CASSRAVSYEQYF. The CDR3 DNA reads as TGTGCCAGTAGTAGAGCGGTCTCCTACGAGCAGTACTTC.

The CDR3 loop is CASSETPGQGQPQHF. CDR3 coding DNA: TGTGCCAGCAGTGAAACGCCCGGGCAGGGGCAGCCCCAGCATTTT. The rearrangement links TRBV2 to TRBJ1-5; D might be TRBD1 (6 bases). With 2 bases removed from V and 7 bases from J, the gap between germline ends came to 15 bases. In germline, CDR1 is SNHLY, CDR2 FYNNEI. The CDR3 is 15 residues long.